Below, 22 T cell receptor beta chains from the same sample are listed, as sequenced in a study of molecular identifiers for immune sequencing clone quantification. TCRdb used MiXCR to reprocess the PCR reads, holding one entry per CDR3 protein. The table shows around 8,600 distinct CDR3 sequences, with around an eighth occurring only once. The sample consisted of naive CD8+ T cells from blood, with Jurkat cell RNA spiked in. Subset of the sample: FACS-sorted CD8+CD4-CCR7+CD45RA+ naive T cells. These receptors were collected from a human donor in good health. Some libraries in this study had Jurkat cell RNA spiked in.

This clonotype is classed as medium-sized (0.01 to 0.1%). The rearrangement links TRBV6-5 to TRBJ2-5, with 7 bases lining up with TRBD1. J was trimmed by 5 bases and V by 2 bases; bases with no gene match: 5. This CDR3 spans 14 amino acids. CDR1 MNHEY and CDR2 SVGAGI come from the germline V gene. CDR3 residues: CASSYTGAGETQYF. The CDR3 DNA is TGTGCCAGCAGTTACACAGGGGCCGGGGAGACCCAGTACTTC.

This clonotype is judged medium-sized (0.01 to 0.1%). This chain links TRBV13 with TRBJ2-6; 10 bases fit TRBD1. Germline V gene sequence: CDR1 PRHDT, CDR2 FYEKMQ (reference sequence). Losses at the gene ends were 7 bases for V and 2 bases for J; bases not matched to a gene: 5. The CDR3 is 16 amino acids. The CDR3 DNA reads as TGTGCCAGCACTCCCGGGACAGGGGCTGGGGCCAACGTCCTGACTTTC. Protein sequence: CASTPGTGAGANVLTF.

This clonotype ranks as medium-sized. DNA of the CDR3: TGTGCCTGGAGTCTAGGGGGTACTGAAGCTTTCTTT. It yields the protein CAWSLGGTEAFF. The chain uses TRBV30 and TRBJ1-1; D perhaps matches TRBD1 (6 bases). The CDR3 is 12 residues long. Germline CDR1 GTSNPN, CDR2 SVGIG (reference sequence). Trimming pared 2 bases from V and 5 bases from J, leaving 9 bases between.

Within the sample, this clonotype is medium-sized. The V and J genes are TRBV19 and TRBJ2-7, with D perhaps assigned TRBD1 or TRBD2 (7 bases each). Germline CDR1 is LNHDA and CDR2 is SQIVND (reference sequence). Trimming stripped 5 bases from V and 4 bases from J, with 15 bases between. This CDR3 comprises 14 residues. This CDR3 reads CASSPRGGAYEQYF. For the CDR3, the DNA is TGTGCCAGTAGTCCCAGGGGGGGAGCTTACGAGCAGTACTTC.

This clonotype is categorized as medium-sized. CDR3 amino acids: CSVEASGSSTDTQYF. CDR3 in DNA: TGCAGCGTTGAAGCCAGCGGGAGTAGCACAGATACGCAGTATTTT. The rearrangement joins TRBV29-1 to TRBJ2-3, with 8 bases fitting TRBD2. With 1 base clipped from V and 0 bases from J, the junction kept 3 bases outside the gene matches. The CDR3 spans 15 residues. Germline V gene sequence: CDR1 SQVTM, CDR2 ANQGSEA.

This clonotype is medium-sized within its sample. The chain recombines TRBV7-9 with TRBJ2-7; TRBD1 might be the D (6 bases). The V gene lost 4 bases and the J gene lost 2 bases, with 9 bases spanning the gap. Germline V gives CDR1 SEHNR, CDR2 FQNEAQ (reference sequence). The CDR3 loop spans 13 amino acids. The CDR3 region has the DNA TGTGCCAGCAGCTCGCGGACAGCCTACGAGCAGTACTTC. This gives the protein CASSSRTAYEQYF.

Within the sample, this clonotype is medium-sized. J is TRBJ2-1 and V is TRBV19; D is perhaps TRBD1 or TRBD2 (5 bases each). This CDR3 has 17 amino acids. V lost 0 bases, J lost 2 bases, and 14 bases lay in between. Germline CDR1 LNHDA, CDR2 SQIVND (reference sequence). The chain's CDR3 is CASSIDLPGSPYNEQFF. CDR3 in DNA: TGTGCCAGTAGTATAGATCTACCAGGGAGCCCCTACAATGAGCAGTTCTTC.

For this clonotype: This clone may be a read error of a much larger clone one base away. This rearrangement joins TRBV9 to TRBJ2-3, with 7 bases that match TRBD2. Germline lookup yields CDR1 SGDLS and CDR2 YYNGEE. Losses at the gene ends were 3 bases for V and 4 bases for J; bases not matched to a gene: 8. The CDR3 contains 15 residues. The CDR3 reads CASSGTSEVSDTQYF. CDR3 coding DNA: TGTGCCAGCAGCGGTACTAGCGAGGTATCAGATACGCAGTATTTT. Based on the CDR3 plus reference TRBV9 and TRBJ2-3, the full variable domain is DSGVTQTPKHLITATGQRVTLRCSPRSGDLSVYWYQQSLDQGLQFLIQYYNGEERAKGNILERFSAQQFPDLHSELNLSSLELGDSALYFCASSGTSEVSDTQYFGPGTRLTVL.

This clonotype is medium-sized within its sample. The chain joins TRBV30 to TRBJ1-5; D is ambiguous. The CDR3 consists of 13 residues. Trimming pared 0 bases from V and 4 bases from J, leaving 7 bases between. Germline lookup yields CDR1 GTSNPN and CDR2 SVGIG (reference sequence). CDR3 region: CAWSVLGNQPQHF. The CDR3 DNA sequence: TGTGCCTGGAGTGTATTAGGGAATCAGCCCCAGCATTTT.

As for this clonotype: One end of the junction is discordant with germline, which a read error may explain. The chain recombines TRBV7-9 with TRBJ2-2; the D call may be TRBD1 or TRBD2 (5 bases each). CDR1 and CDR2 (germline): SEHNR, FQNEAQ (reference sequence). CDR3 length: 15 amino acids. CDR3 region: CASSPRDGVVGELSF. The CDR3 DNA follows: TGTGCCAGCAGCCCCCGGGACGGGGTCGTCGGGGAGCTGTCTTTT.

This chain links TRBV5-1 with TRBJ1-2, with unresolved D. The CDR3 spans 15 residues. Germline loops: CDR1 SGHRS, CDR2 YFSETQ. Trimming removed 1 base from V and 3 bases from J, with 13 bases in between. CDR3 bases: TGCGCCAGCAGCTTGTGGGCAGGCGAATACTATGGCTACACCTTC. Its protein is CASSLWAGEYYGYTF.

This clonotype ranks as medium-sized (0.01 to 0.1%). This chain links TRBV4-3 with TRBJ2-3; D uncertain. Germline V gene sequence: CDR1 LGHNA, CDR2 YSLEER. Trimming took 5 bases from V and 5 from J, leaving 11 bases between them. The CDR3 has 13 residues. The CDR3 reads CASSEYDGDTQYF. CDR3 nucleotides: TGCGCCAGCAGCGAATACGACGGAGATACGCAGTATTTT.

By sample share, this clonotype is medium-sized. The chain employs TRBV30 and TRBJ2-7; possible D gene TRBD2, 6 bases. This CDR3 spans 13 amino acids. Germline CDR1 reads GTSNPN; CDR2 reads SVGIG (reference sequence). V was trimmed by 0 bases and J by 5 bases, leaving 11 bases between them. The CDR3, as DNA: TGTGCCTGGAGTGTACCCGGGAGCGACGAGCAGTACTTC. Translating it yields CAWSVPGSDEQYF. Full variable domain (rest looked up from reference TRBV30 and TRBJ2-7): SQTIHQWPATLVQPVGSPLSLECTVEGTSNPNLYWYRQAAGRGLQLLFYSVGIGQISSEVPQNLSASRPQDRQFILSSKKLLLSDSGFYLCAWSVPGSDEQYFGPGTRLTVT.

This clonotype was picked up a small number of times. V and J are TRBV10-3 and TRBJ2-1; no reliable D call. Germline V CDR1 and CDR2: ENHRY, SYGVKD. The CDR3 extends over 15 amino acids. Trimming removed 3 bases from V and 8 bases from J, with 17 bases in between. The CDR3 here is CAISDPSIKGDEQFF. The CDR3 region has the DNA TGTGCCATCAGTGACCCCAGCATTAAGGGCGATGAGCAGTTCTTC.

This clonotype rates as medium-sized. The gene calls are TRBV6-2 or TRBV6-3 and TRBJ2-3; 12 nucleotides align to TRBD2. Germline V gene sequence: CDR1 MNHEY, CDR2 SVGEGT. The CDR3 totals 15 residues. V was clipped by 2 bases and J by 6 bases; unmatched bases: 3. The CDR3 spells CASSYLAGGADTQYF. In DNA, the CDR3 is TGTGCCAGCAGTTACCTAGCGGGAGGGGCGGATACGCAGTATTTT.

The CDR3 reads CSASSYLQGALGFEQYF. The CDR3, as DNA: TGCAGTGCTAGCTCGTACCTACAGGGGGCGCTAGGCTTCGAGCAGTACTTC. The gene calls are TRBV20-1 and TRBJ2-7; 9 nucleotides align to TRBD1. V shed 3 bases and J 6 bases; nucleotides not matched to a gene: 18. The CDR3 covers 17 residues. CDR1 is DFQATT and CDR2 is SNEGSKA in the germline V gene (reference sequence).

This clonotype is labeled as medium-sized (0.01 to 0.1%). The gene calls are TRBV20-1 and TRBJ1-6, with D possibly TRBD1 on 5 matching bases. The germline V gene has CDR1 DFQATT and CDR2 SNEGSKA (reference sequence). There are 16 residues in the CDR3. Trimming took 0 bases from V and 7 from J, leaving 16 bases between them. The CDR3 loop is CSARDYAQGYNSPLHF. For the CDR3, the DNA is TGCAGTGCTAGAGATTACGCCCAGGGCTACAATTCACCCCTCCACTTT.

By share of the sample, this clonotype is medium-sized. J is TRBJ2-7 and V is TRBV27; D not resolved. There are 13 residues in the CDR3. The V gene lost 5 bases and the J gene lost 2 bases, with 10 bases spanning the gap. The germline V gene has CDR1 MNHEY and CDR2 SMNVEV (reference sequence). The CDR3 spells CASSPGPAYEQYF. The CDR3 region has the DNA TGTGCCAGCAGTCCGGGCCCCGCCTACGAGCAGTACTTC.

This clonotype rates as medium-sized (0.01 to 0.1%). The rearrangement uses TRBV28 and TRBJ1-1, with D tentatively TRBD1 (6 bases). Germline V CDR1 and CDR2: MDHEN, SYDVKM. Trimming took off 3 bases at V and 3 bases at J, with 11 bases between the two ends. The CDR3 loop spans 14 amino acids. CDR3 amino acids: CASSFRGPDTEAFF. The CDR3 DNA is TGTGCCAGCAGTTTCCGGGGGCCGGACACTGAAGCTTTCTTT.

This clonotype was counted many times. The rearrangement links TRBV24-1 to TRBJ2-5, with D perhaps TRBD2 (5 bases). CDR1 and CDR2 (germline): KGHDR, SFDVKD. The CDR3 totals 15 residues. V was cut by 3 bases and J by 2 bases, with 12 bases left in between. The CDR3 bases are TGTGCCACCAGTGATGGGGTAGCGCCGCAAGAGACCCAGTACTTC. Protein: CATSDGVAPQETQYF.

This clonotype appeared many times. CDR3 region: CASSFRGSTDTQYF. CDR3 bases: TGTGCCAGCAGCTTTAGGGGCAGCACAGATACGCAGTATTTT. This sequence joins TRBV5-5 and TRBJ2-3; D may be TRBD1 (5 bases). Trimming took off 2 bases at V and 0 bases at J, with 7 bases between the two ends. The CDR3 sequence is 14 residues long. In germline, CDR1 is SGHKS, CDR2 YYEKEE (reference sequence).

This chain joins TRBV20-1 and TRBJ2-7; weak D call: TRBD2 (5 bases). V gave up 2 bases and J gave up 2 bases, with 16 bases separating them. The CDR3 totals 15 residues. CDR1 and CDR2 from the germline V gene are DFQATT and SNEGSKA (reference sequence). CDR3 coding DNA: TGCAGTGCTAGATCCTCCGGCGGGCAGCCCTACGAGCAGTACTTC. Its translation is CSARSSGGQPYEQYF.